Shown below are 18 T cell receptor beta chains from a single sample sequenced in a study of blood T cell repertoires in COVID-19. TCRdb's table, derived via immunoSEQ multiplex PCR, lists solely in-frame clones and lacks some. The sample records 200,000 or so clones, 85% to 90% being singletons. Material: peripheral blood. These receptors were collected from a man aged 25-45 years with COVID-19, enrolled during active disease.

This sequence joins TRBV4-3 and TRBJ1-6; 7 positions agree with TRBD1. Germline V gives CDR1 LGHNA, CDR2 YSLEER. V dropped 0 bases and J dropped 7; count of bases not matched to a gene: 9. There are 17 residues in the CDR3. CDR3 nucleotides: TGCGCCAGCAGCCAAGATCTGAGGGGCAGGGGGAATTCACCCCTCCACTTT. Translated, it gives CASSQDLRGRGNSPLHF.

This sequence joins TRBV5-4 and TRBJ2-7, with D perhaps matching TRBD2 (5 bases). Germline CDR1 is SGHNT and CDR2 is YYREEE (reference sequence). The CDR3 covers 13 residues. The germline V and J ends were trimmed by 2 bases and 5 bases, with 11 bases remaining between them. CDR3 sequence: CASSLSIGDEQYF. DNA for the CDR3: TGTGCCAGCAGCTTATCCATCGGGGACGAGCAGTACTTC.

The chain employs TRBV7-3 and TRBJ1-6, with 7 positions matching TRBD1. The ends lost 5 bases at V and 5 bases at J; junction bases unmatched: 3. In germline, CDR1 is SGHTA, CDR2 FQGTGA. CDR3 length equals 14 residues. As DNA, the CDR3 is TGTGCCAGCAGCGCGGGACAGAATAATTCACCCCTCCACTTT. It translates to CASSAGQNNSPLHF.

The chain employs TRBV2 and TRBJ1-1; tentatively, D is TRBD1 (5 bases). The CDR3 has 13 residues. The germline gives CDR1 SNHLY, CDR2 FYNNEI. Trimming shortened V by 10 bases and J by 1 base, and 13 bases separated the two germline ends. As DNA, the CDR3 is TGTGCCAAATCGACAGATACGAACACTGAAGCTTTCTTT. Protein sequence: CAKSTDTNTEAFF.

CDR3 in amino acids: CASLNIRGNTEAFF. CDR3 DNA: TGTGCCAGCCTTAACATTAGGGGTAACACTGAAGCTTTCTTT. The rearrangement joins TRBV6-5 to TRBJ1-1; possible D gene TRBD1, 5 bases. V lost 8 bases and J lost 2, with 15 bases in between. The CDR3 length is 14 residues. Germline-derived CDR1 and CDR2 are MNHEY and SVGAGI.

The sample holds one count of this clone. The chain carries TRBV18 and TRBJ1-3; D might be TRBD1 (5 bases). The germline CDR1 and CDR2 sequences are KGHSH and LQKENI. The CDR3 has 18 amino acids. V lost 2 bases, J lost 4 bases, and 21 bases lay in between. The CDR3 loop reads CASSPTPSQGGPGNTIYF. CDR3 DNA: TGTGCCAGCTCACCAACCCCATCCCAGGGTGGTCCCGGAAACACCATATATTTT. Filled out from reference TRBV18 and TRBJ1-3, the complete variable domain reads NAGVMQNPRHLVRRRGQEARLRCSPMKGHSHVYWYRQLPEEGLKFMVYLQKENIIDESGMPKERFSAEFPKEGPSILRIQQVVRGDSAAYFCASSPTPSQGGPGNTIYFGEGSWLTVV.

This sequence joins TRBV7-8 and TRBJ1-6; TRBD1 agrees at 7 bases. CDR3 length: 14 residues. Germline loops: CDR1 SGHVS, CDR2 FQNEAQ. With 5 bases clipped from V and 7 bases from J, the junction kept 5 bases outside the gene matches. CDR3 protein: CASSLRGLNSPLHF. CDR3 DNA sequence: TGTGCCAGCAGCCTGAGGGGGCTCAATTCACCCCTCCACTTT.

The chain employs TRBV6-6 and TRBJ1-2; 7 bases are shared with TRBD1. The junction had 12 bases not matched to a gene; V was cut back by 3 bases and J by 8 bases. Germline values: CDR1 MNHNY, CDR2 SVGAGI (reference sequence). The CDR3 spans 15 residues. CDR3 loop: CASSYGTADAGGYTF. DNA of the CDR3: TGTGCCAGCAGTTATGGGACAGCCGATGCGGGGGGCTACACCTTC.

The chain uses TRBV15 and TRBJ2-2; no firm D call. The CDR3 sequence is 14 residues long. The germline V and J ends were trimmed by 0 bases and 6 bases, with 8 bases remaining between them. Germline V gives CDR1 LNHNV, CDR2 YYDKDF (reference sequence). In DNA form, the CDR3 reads TGTGCCACCAGCAGAGATCGCGCGGCCGGGGAGCTGTTTTTT. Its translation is CATSRDRAAGELFF. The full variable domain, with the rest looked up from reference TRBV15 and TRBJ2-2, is DAMVIQNPRYQVTQFGKPVTLSCSQTLNHNVMYWYQQKSSQAPKLLFHYYDKDFNNEADTPDNFQSRRPNTSFCFLDIRSPGLGDTAMYLCATSRDRAAGELFFGEGSRLTVL.

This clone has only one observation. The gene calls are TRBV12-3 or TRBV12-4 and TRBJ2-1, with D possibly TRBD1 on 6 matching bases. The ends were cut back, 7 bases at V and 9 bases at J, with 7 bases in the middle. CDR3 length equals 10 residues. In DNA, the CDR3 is TGTGCCAGCAAAGGGGGTGAGCAGTTCTTC. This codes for CASKGGEQFF.

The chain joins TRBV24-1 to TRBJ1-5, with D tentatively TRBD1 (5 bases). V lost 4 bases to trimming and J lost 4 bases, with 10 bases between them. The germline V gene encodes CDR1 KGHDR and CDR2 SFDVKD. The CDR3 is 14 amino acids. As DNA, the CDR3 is TGTGCCACCAGTGACTCTAGACAGAATCAGCCCCAGCATTTT. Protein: CATSDSRQNQPQHF.

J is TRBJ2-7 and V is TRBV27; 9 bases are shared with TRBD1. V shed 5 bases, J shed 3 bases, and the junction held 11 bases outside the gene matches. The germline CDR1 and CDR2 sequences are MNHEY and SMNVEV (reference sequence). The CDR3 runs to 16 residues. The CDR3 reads CASSPGSGQGYYEQYF. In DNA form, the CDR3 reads TGTGCCAGCAGTCCGGGCTCGGGACAGGGTTACTACGAGCAGTACTTC.

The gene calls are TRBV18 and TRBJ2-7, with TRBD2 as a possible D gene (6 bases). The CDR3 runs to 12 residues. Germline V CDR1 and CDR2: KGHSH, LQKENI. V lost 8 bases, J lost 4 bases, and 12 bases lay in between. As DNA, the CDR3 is TGTGCCAGCGCGGACGGAGGGTACGAGCAGTACTTC. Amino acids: CASADGGYEQYF.

The CDR3 DNA sequence: TGTGCCATCAGTGGATTTACGAGCTCCCCCTCCTACAATGAGCAGTTCTTC. Protein sequence: CAISGFTSSPSYNEQFF. The chain links TRBV10-3 to TRBJ2-1; D unresolved. Germline V gene sequence: CDR1 ENHRY, CDR2 SYGVKD. The length of the CDR3 is 17 residues. Trimming cost V 4 bases and J 0 bases, with 16 bases left between them.

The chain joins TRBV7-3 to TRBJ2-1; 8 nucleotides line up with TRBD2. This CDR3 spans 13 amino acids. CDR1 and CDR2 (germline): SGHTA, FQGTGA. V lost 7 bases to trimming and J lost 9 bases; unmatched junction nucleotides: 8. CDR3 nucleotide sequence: TGTGCCAGCACCCTCGGGGGGGGCGGTGAGCAGTTCTTC. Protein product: CASTLGGGGEQFF.

DNA for the CDR3: TGTGCCAGTAGTATGGGCGGGAGGTACACTGAAGCTTTCTTT. Amino acids: CASSMGGRYTEAFF. The V gene is TRBV19, the J gene TRBJ1-1, with D uncertain. Germline V gives CDR1 LNHDA, CDR2 SQIVND (reference sequence). Deletions cut 3 bases from V and 3 bases from J, with 11 bases between. This CDR3 comprises 14 residues.

CDR3 nucleotides: TGCGCCAGCAGTCAATTCCGGGACAGGATAGGAGATGAGCAGTTCTTC. Its protein is CASSQFRDRIGDEQFF. This chain links TRBV23-1 with TRBJ2-1, with 8 bases identical to TRBD1. TRBV23-1 belongs to the ORF category, with a function that is uncertain. The CDR3 contains 16 residues. After removal of 1 base from V and 8 bases from J, the junction contained 10 bases not matched to a gene.

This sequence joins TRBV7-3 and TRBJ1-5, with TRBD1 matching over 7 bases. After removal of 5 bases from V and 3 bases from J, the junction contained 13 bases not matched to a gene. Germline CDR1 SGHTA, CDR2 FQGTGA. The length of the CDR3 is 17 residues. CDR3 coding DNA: TGTGCCAGCAGCCCCCTGGGACAGTCGGTGCACAATCAGCCCCAGCATTTT. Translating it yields CASSPLGQSVHNQPQHF. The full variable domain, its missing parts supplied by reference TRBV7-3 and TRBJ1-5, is GAGVSQTPSNKVTEKGKYVELRCDPISGHTALYWYRQSLGQGPEFLIYFQGTGAADDSGLPNDRFFAVRPEGSVSTLKIQRTERGDSAVYLCASSPLGQSVHNQPQHFGDGTRLSIL.